What follows is one T cell receptor beta chain and its context. The data are from a study of blood T cell repertoires in COVID-19. Study-level background: Specimens from acute and convalescent COVID-19 originated in the United States, Italy and Spain. PBMCs, B-cell-depleted T cells, or T cells provided the cDNA or gDNA that made up the material.

Methods used by the authors: Reference gene primer amplification in the assay estimated nucleated cell counts. Only in-frame clones appear in the TCRdb table, and some are missing; sequencing was by immunoSEQ multiplex PCR. V and J calls and clone size are those listed in that table; D and trimming were worked out from the DNA. This sample has 60,000 or so clones, with 65% to 75% found just once. The CDR3 has 15 residues. CDR1 is MDHEN, CDR2 SYDVKM, per germline. Trimming pared 6 bases from V and 2 bases from J, leaving 16 bases between. The chain couples TRBV28 to TRBJ1-2, with D possibly matching TRBD1 (6 bases). This clonotype was sampled from a woman of 80 years or more with acute or convalescent COVID-19. Input material: peripheral blood. The CDR3 here is CASRRQAGINYGYTF. CDR3 DNA: TGTGCCAGCAGGCGACAGGCCGGAATAAACTATGGCTACACCTTC.